The rows below give T cell receptor beta chains drawn from one sample of a study of blood T cells in healthy people across ages. One entry per CDR3 protein, called by TCRdb with MiXCR from the 5' RACE reads. The sample lists around 500,000 distinct CDR3 sequences; approximately 26% were seen once. Separately, the same data were catalogued under a study of T cells of mothers and their children.

The sample consisted of blood. Every receptor here comes from a boy aged 2-9 years in good health. CDR3s include the opening cysteine and the closing phenylalanine or tryptophan. Fields, in order: V gene, D gene, J gene, clone size, CDR3 protein, CDR3 DNA. A D gene is named only where the DNA matches it firmly. The listing skips clone size in some rows; elsewhere it reads once, few, many or a size class.

TRBV7-9,TRBD2,TRBJ2-7,NA,CASSWTSAYEQYF,TGTGCCAGCAGCTGGACTAGCGCCTACGAGCAGTACTTC
TRBV12-3/TRBV12-4,NA,TRBJ2-7,few,CASSLDRLSEQYF,TGTGCCAGCAGCCTAGACAGGCTCAGCGAGCAGTACTTC
TRBV6-5,NA,TRBJ1-2,NA,CASGRAGFYGYTF,TGTGCCAGCGGGCGGGCGGGTTTTTACGGCTACACCTTC
TRBV7-2,NA,TRBJ2-5,NA,CASSLMQDQETQYF,TGTGCCAGCAGCTTAATGCAGGACCAAGAGACCCAGTACTTC
TRBV4-1,NA,TRBJ2-1,few,CASSLQGGPYNEQFF,TGCGCCAGCAGCCTCCAGGGGGGACCCTACAATGAGCAGTTCTTC
TRBV4-3,NA,TRBJ2-3,few,CASSQPWTPSTDTQYF,TGCGCCAGCAGCCAACCCTGGACCCCCAGCACAGATACGCAGTATTTT
TRBV15,TRBD1,TRBJ2-1,few,CATRRTGGNEQFF,TGTGCCACCAGGAGGACAGGGGGCAATGAGCAGTTCTTC
TRBV2,TRBD1,TRBJ2-1,once,CASREWTGGITSEQFF,TGTGCCAGCAGAGAATGGACAGGGGGAATTACTAGTGAGCAGTTCTTC
TRBV5-5,TRBD1,TRBJ1-1,few,CASSAGPSVGQGVGTEAFF,TGTGCCAGCAGCGCCGGCCCCTCCGTCGGACAGGGGGTGGGAACTGAAGCTTTCTTT
TRBV20-1,NA,TRBJ2-5,few,CSAREWGPQETQYF,TGCAGTGCTAGAGAGTGGGGGCCACAAGAGACCCAGTACTTC
TRBV7-6,NA,TRBJ1-2,NA,CASSSSLGRWDGYTF,TGTGCCAGCAGCTCCTCCCTTGGGCGATGGGATGGCTACACCTTC
TRBV10-3,TRBD1,TRBJ1-1,NA,CAIKEGTVNTEAFF,TGTGCCATCAAGGAGGGGACAGTGAACACTGAAGCTTTCTTT
TRBV6-4,NA,TRBJ2-1,many,CASSDSGAGEYNEQFF,TGTGCCAGCAGTGACTCGGGGGCAGGGGAGTACAATGAGCAGTTCTTC
TRBV11-3,NA,TRBJ1-1,NA,CASSLSTGSAEAFF,TGTGCCAGCAGCTTAAGTACGGGTAGCGCTGAAGCTTTCTTT
TRBV12-3/TRBV12-4,NA,TRBJ1-2,few,CASSFPETRTSF,TGTGCCAGCAGTTTCCCCGAAACTAGGACTTCCTTC
TRBV12-3/TRBV12-4,NA,TRBJ2-3,NA,CASSFLVGSDVQYF,TGTGCCAGCAGTTTCTTAGTGGGGTCAGATGTGCAGTATTTT
TRBV7-2,TRBD1,TRBJ2-1,few,CASSLVTGRENEQFF,TGTGCCAGCAGCTTAGTGACAGGGCGAGAGAATGAGCAGTTCTTC
TRBV6-6,NA,TRBJ1-5,few,CASRDPGINHQPQHF,TGTGCCAGCAGAGATCCCGGGATAAATCACCAGCCCCAGCATTTT
TRBV6-5,NA,TRBJ2-7,few,CASSYGNEYEQYF,TGTGCCAGCAGTTACGGGAATGAATACGAGCAGTACTTC
TRBV3-1,TRBD1,TRBJ1-4,NA,CASSQEGTGSREKLFF,TGTGCCAGCAGCCAAGAAGGGACAGGGTCTAGGGAAAAACTGTTTTTT
TRBV7-2,NA,TRBJ2-4,few,CASTQPTVNIQYF,TGTGCCAGCACCCAGCCGACTGTCAACATTCAGTACTTC
TRBV7-2,NA,TRBJ1-3,NA,CASSLGPGGTIYF,TGTGCCAGCAGCTTAGGGCCGGGGGGCACCATATATTTT
TRBV20-1,TRBD2,TRBJ2-7,many,CSARASGRDEQYF,TGCAGTGCTAGGGCTAGCGGGAGGGATGAGCAGTACTTC
TRBV14,NA,TRBJ2-7,few,CASSPDGRGSFVYEQYF,TGTGCCAGCAGCCCGGACGGCAGGGGAAGTTTCGTATACGAGCAGTACTTC
TRBV18,TRBD2,TRBJ2-7,NA,CASSPLTSGRRSSYEQYF,TGTGCCAGCTCGCCTTTAACTAGCGGGAGGCGTAGCTCCTACGAGCAGTACTTC
TRBV7-2,TRBD1,TRBJ1-2,NA,CASSLALGGDGYTF,TGTGCCAGCAGCTTAGCTTTAGGGGGCGATGGCTACACCTTC
TRBV5-4,TRBD1,TRBJ1-6,few,CASSRGDRENSPLHF,TGTGCCAGCAGCCGGGGGGACAGGGAAAATTCACCCCTCCACTTT
TRBV29-1,TRBD2,TRBJ2-1,NA,CSVEGSSGAHNEQFF,TGCAGCGTTGAAGGGTCCAGCGGGGCGCACAATGAGCAGTTCTTC
TRBV25-1,TRBD2,TRBJ2-3,few,CASSEAGGDGLAQYF,TGTGCCAGCAGTGAAGCCGGGGGGGATGGATTGGCGCAGTATTTT
TRBV7-9,NA,TRBJ1-4,NA,CASSLGAGTSEKLFF,TGTGCCAGCAGCTTAGGCGCGGGGACAAGCGAAAAACTGTTTTTT
TRBV11-2,NA,TRBJ2-2,few,CASSLPPGELFF,TGTGCCAGCAGCCTTCCCCCCGGGGAGCTGTTTTTT
TRBV5-1,NA,TRBJ2-3,NA,CASMAGRTDTQYF,TGCGCCAGCATGGCAGGGCGCACAGATACGCAGTATTTT
TRBV7-6,TRBD2,TRBJ2-1,NA,CASSLVPSGVHSYNEQFF,TGTGCCAGCAGCTTAGTCCCTAGCGGGGTCCACTCCTACAATGAGCAGTTCTTC
TRBV20-1,NA,TRBJ2-1,once,CSAASGPWGYNEQFF,TGCAGTGCTGCCTCCGGGCCGTGGGGTTACAATGAGCAGTTCTTC
TRBV30,NA,TRBJ1-1,NA,CAWSLAYTRGFTEAFF,TGTGCCTGGAGTCTGGCGTATACTAGGGGGTTCACTGAAGCTTTCTTT
TRBV20-1,NA,TRBJ2-3,NA,CSARVSSLYNTQYF,TGCAGTGCTAGAGTATCTAGCTTATATAATACGCAGTATTTT
TRBV12-3/TRBV12-4,TRBD2,TRBJ2-5,many,CASTPPSGGEETQYF,TGTGCCAGCACCCCCCCTAGCGGGGGGGAGGAGACCCAGTACTTC
TRBV10-3,TRBD1,TRBJ1-1,NA,CAISGSPGTGVTEAFF,TGTGCCATCAGTGGGTCTCCCGGGACAGGGGTTACTGAAGCTTTCTTT
TRBV4-2,NA,TRBJ2-7,few,CASSQDHRQSVEQYF,TGTGCCAGCAGCCAAGATCACCGTCAGAGTGTCGAGCAGTACTTC
TRBV12-3/TRBV12-4,NA,TRBJ1-5,NA,CASSFSGADQPQHF,TGTGCCAGCAGTTTTTCAGGGGCGGATCAGCCCCAGCATTTT
TRBV7-6,NA,TRBJ2-5,many,CASSLESSVRTQYF,TGTGCCAGCAGCTTAGAGTCGTCAGTCAGGACCCAGTACTTC
TRBV7-2,TRBD2,TRBJ2-3,NA,CASSFTISGRVGADTQYF,TGTGCCAGCAGCTTCACTATTAGCGGGAGGGTGGGTGCAGATACGCAGTATTTT
TRBV10-1,NA,TRBJ2-7,NA,CASSDQRSSYEQYF,TGCGCCAGCAGTGATCAGCGGAGTTCCTACGAGCAGTACTTC
TRBV2,TRBD1,TRBJ2-5,NA,CASRDRALETQYF,TGTGCCAGCAGGGACAGGGCCTTGGAGACCCAGTACTTC
TRBV20-1,NA,TRBJ2-1,many,CSASGSYGGSSNEQFF,TGCAGTGCTTCCGGTTCTTATGGCGGGTCCTCAAATGAGCAGTTCTTC
TRBV7-3,NA,TRBJ2-2,NA,CASSLMLNTGELFF,TGTGCCAGCAGCTTAATGCTGAACACCGGGGAGCTGTTTTTT
TRBV3-1,NA,TRBJ2-7,few,CASSPGQGEYF,TGTGCCAGCAGCCCGGGACAAGGGGAGTACTTC
TRBV11-2,NA,TRBJ2-7,NA,CASSLVVGGLLTYEQYF,TGTGCCAGCAGCTTAGTAGTGGGGGGACTCCTGACCTACGAGCAGTACTTC
TRBV11-2,NA,TRBJ2-1,once,CASSLKGLHNEQFF,TGTGCCAGCAGCTTGAAGGGACTCCACAATGAGCAGTTCTTC
TRBV7-9,NA,TRBJ2-5,NA,CASSQPRGRETQYF,TGTGCCAGCAGCCAGCCTAGAGGGCGAGAGACCCAGTACTTC
TRBV6-5,NA,TRBJ1-1,few,CASNPGRANTEAFF,TGTGCCAGCAACCCTGGGAGGGCGAACACTGAAGCTTTCTTT
TRBV20-1,NA,TRBJ2-1,NA,CSARGAIKYNEQFF,TGCAGTGCAAGGGGGGCTATTAAGTACAATGAGCAGTTCTTC